This TCR beta chain was sequenced in a study of blood T cell repertoires in COVID-19. Some clones are missing from TCRdb's copy, which holds only in-frame ones; the method was immunoSEQ multiplex PCR. The data contain almost 500,000 clones, about 85% of them singletons. Participants, about 18 to 90 years old, spanned more than 20 US areas. The TCR originated in a woman aged 60-75 years who had recovered from COVID-19. The source material was PBMCs or T cells enriched from blood (not recorded which).

CDR3: CASSLRTDNYGYTF. The CDR3 region has the DNA TGTGCCAGCTCACTTCGGACAGACAACTATGGCTACACCTTC. The chain links TRBV18 to TRBJ1-2; D may be TRBD1 (6 bases). Deletions cut 4 bases from V and 2 bases from J, with 11 bases between. Germline CDR1 KGHSH, CDR2 LQKENI. This CDR3 is 14 amino acids long.